A single sample is the source of the 21 T cell receptor beta chains below, sequenced in a study of shared clonotypes between healthy human individuals. Only in-frame clones appear in the TCRdb table, and some are missing; sequencing was by immunoSEQ multiplex PCR. The repertoire holds approximately 500,000 clones, around 73% seen once, with approximately 12% in the top ten. Sample: PBMCs. Receptors were obtained from a woman aged 35 to 49 in good health. Some clones in this sample may be carry-over from other donors' samples.

This clone was picked up a small number of times. The rearrangement joins TRBV28 to TRBJ2-6, with no clear D. In germline, CDR1 is MDHEN, CDR2 SYDVKM. Between the trimmed V and J ends, which lost 4 bases and 0 bases, there was a span of 7 bases. The CDR3 is 15 amino acids. The CDR3 bases are TGTGCCAGCAGTTCCCAACGCTCTGGGGCCAACGTCCTGACTTTC. Translation: CASSSQRSGANVLTF.

J is TRBJ2-4 and V is TRBV7-9; weak D call: TRBD1 (6 bases). V was shortened by 5 bases and J by 6 bases, with 11 bases between the two germline ends. Germline CDR1 and CDR2: SEHNR and FQNEAQ (reference sequence). CDR3 length equals 13 residues. CDR3 DNA sequence: TGTGCCAGCAGCCCACAGGGCCCAAACATTCAGTACTTC. Its translation: CASSPQGPNIQYF.

The chain is built from TRBV6-6 and TRBJ2-7; TRBD1 matches at 7 bases. V shed 5 bases, J shed 1 base, and the junction held 8 bases outside the gene matches. Germline CDR1 reads MNHNY; CDR2 reads SVGAGI (reference sequence). The length of the CDR3 is 15 residues. This CDR3 reads CASSVGTDPSYEQYF. The DNA for the CDR3 is TGTGCCAGCAGTGTAGGGACAGACCCTTCCTACGAGCAGTACTTC.

The chain uses TRBV19 and TRBJ1-1, with D unclear. The CDR3 consists of 12 residues. Germline values: CDR1 LNHDA, CDR2 SQIVND (reference sequence). The ends were cut back, 7 bases at V and 1 base at J, with 7 bases in the middle. CDR3 bases: TGTGCCAGTAATTCTGCGAACACTGAAGCTTTCTTT. Encoded protein: CASNSANTEAFF.

The V gene is TRBV7-2, the J gene TRBJ2-7, with 8 bases that match TRBD1. The CDR3 covers 15 residues. The V segment lost 3 bases and the J segment 0 bases; nucleotides outside the gene matches: 4. CDR1 is SGHTA and CDR2 is FQGNSA in the germline V gene. The CDR3, as DNA: TGTGCCAGCAGCTTCGGGGACAGGAGCTCCTACGAGCAGTACTTC. Its translation: CASSFGDRSSYEQYF.

The gene calls are TRBV27 and TRBJ2-1; TRBD2 matches at 11 bases. Germline V gene lookup returns CDR1 MNHEY and CDR2 SMNVEV (reference sequence). The CDR3 extends over 15 amino acids. V lost 7 bases and J lost 3; bases outside the gene matches: 5. The CDR3 nucleotides read TGTGCCAGCACTCCCGGGACTAGCGGCTACAATGAGCAGTTCTTC. It is translated as CASTPGTSGYNEQFF.

The rearrangement links TRBV5-4 to TRBJ2-5, with D possibly being TRBD2 (7 bases). Germline CDR1 is SGHNT and CDR2 is YYREEE (reference sequence). This CDR3 spans 14 amino acids. The V end was cut by 2 bases, the J end by 4 bases, with 12 bases between. The CDR3 reads CASSFGGAPETQYF. DNA for the CDR3: TGTGCCAGCAGCTTTGGGGGGGCTCCAGAGACCCAGTACTTC.

The chain carries TRBV11-3 and TRBJ2-7; D might be TRBD1 (5 bases). In germline, CDR1 is SGHNT, CDR2 YENEEA. Trimming removed 1 base at V and 5 bases at J, with 9 bases between. The CDR3 has 13 amino acids. Here the CDR3 reads CASSLGTKDEQYF. CDR3 DNA sequence: TGTGCCAGCAGCTTAGGGACAAAGGACGAGCAGTACTTC.

Note on this clone: This sequence is one base from a far larger clone and is likely a read error. The chain employs TRBV5-1 and TRBJ1-1; 7 bases match TRBD1. Germline V lookup: CDR1 SGHRS, CDR2 YFSETQ. CDR3 length equals 14 residues. V trimming: 0 bases; J trimming: 4 bases; junction bases outside the gene matches: 3. The CDR3 region has the DNA TGCGCCAGCAGCTTGGAGACAGGGACCACTGAAGCTTTCTTT. This gives the protein CASSLETGTTEAFF.

This clone was recorded only once. This rearrangement joins TRBV10-2 to TRBJ2-5; 13 nucleotides line up with TRBD2. Trimming took 2 bases from V and 5 from J; bases not matched to a gene: 5. CDR3 length equals 16 residues. The V gene's germline CDR1 is WSHSY and CDR2 SAAADI. The CDR3 loop reads CASSETSGRAVETQYF. For the CDR3, the DNA is TGCGCCAGCAGTGAGACTAGCGGGAGGGCCGTTGAGACCCAGTACTTC.

The CDR3 region is CASSEGPQGRNTIYF. In DNA, the CDR3 is TGTGCCAGCAGTGAAGGCCCACAGGGTCGAAACACCATATATTTT. The V and J genes are TRBV2 and TRBJ1-3; D possibly corresponds to TRBD1 (6 bases). V lost 1 base to trimming and J lost 5 bases, with 12 bases between them. CDR3 length: 15 residues. The V gene's germline CDR1 is SNHLY and CDR2 FYNNEI.

This chain connects TRBV2 to TRBJ2-2; 7 nucleotides match TRBD2. Germline V gives CDR1 SNHLY, CDR2 FYNNEI. Losses at the gene ends were 0 bases for V and 10 bases for J; bases not matched to a gene: 11. The CDR3 totals 16 residues. The CDR3 sequence is CASSEARAGAREELFF. The CDR3 region has the DNA TGTGCCAGCAGTGAAGCGCGGGCGGGAGCCCGTGAGGAGCTGTTTTTT.

As regards this clone: This may arise from a read error, as a much more abundant clone is one base away. The V call is TRBV25-1, the J call TRBJ2-5; the D is unclear. This CDR3 has 16 amino acids. V was clipped by 4 bases and J by 3 bases, with 18 bases between them. Germline lookup yields CDR1 MGHDK and CDR2 SYGVNS. The CDR3 DNA sequence: TGTGCCAGCAGTGTAGTACACCTAAGTGGGAAAGAGACCCAGTACTTC. It is translated as CASSVVHLSGKETQYF.

The chain links TRBV7-2 to TRBJ2-5; D is uncertain. This CDR3 region has 16 residues. Germline CDR1 is SGHTA and CDR2 is FQGNSA. Trimming removed 5 bases at V and 5 bases at J, with 21 bases between. The DNA for the CDR3 is TGTGCCAGCAGCAGTGAGTCTTCCGTGAGAGTGGAGACCCAGTACTTC. This encodes CASSSESSVRVETQYF.

V is TRBV19 and J is TRBJ2-7, with TRBD1 as a possible D gene (5 bases). Trimming shortened V by 1 base and J by 0 bases, and 10 bases separated the two germline ends. The CDR3 runs to 15 residues. Germline loops: CDR1 LNHDA, CDR2 SQIVND (reference sequence). CDR3 region: CASSIGPGNSYEQYF. CDR3 bases: TGTGCCAGTAGTATAGGACCAGGGAACTCCTACGAGCAGTACTTC.

This clone was detected only a few times. V gene TRBV10-3 combines with J gene TRBJ2-7, with D perhaps matching TRBD1 or TRBD2 (5 bases each). Trimming cost V 5 bases and J 4 bases, with 15 bases left between them. The CDR3 covers 14 residues. Per germline, CDR1 ENHRY and CDR2 SYGVKD. CDR3 in amino acids: CAISPGPGSYEQYF. The DNA of the CDR3 is TGTGCCATCAGTCCGGGGCCTGGCTCTTACGAGCAGTACTTC.

The J gene is TRBJ1-2, the V gene TRBV7-2; 11 bases line up with TRBD1. This CDR3 comprises 17 residues. CDR1 is SGHTA, CDR2 FQGNSA, per germline. The ends lost 5 bases at V and 6 bases at J; junction bases unmatched: 14. The CDR3 coding sequence is TGTGCCAGCAGCACCTACGGACAGGGGGCGGGGTATGATGGCTACACCTTC. It is translated as CASSTYGQGAGYDGYTF.

CDR3 sequence (DNA): TGTGCTGTCGAGGCTAGCGGGAGCGGAACGGGGAATGAGCAGTTCTTC. Amino acids: CAVEASGSGTGNEQFF. The V call is TRBV30, the J call TRBJ2-1, with 10 positions matching TRBD2. Looked up from germline, CDR1 is GTSNPN and CDR2 is SVGIG (reference sequence). The CDR3 covers 16 residues.

Turning to this clone: Just one base apart from a much larger clone, this may be a read error. The V gene is TRBV7-9, the J gene TRBJ2-7, with TRBD1 matching 10 bases. The CDR3 is 15 residues long. The germline gives CDR1 SEHNR, CDR2 FQNEAQ (reference sequence). This CDR3 is CASSLNLRDRGEQHF. CDR3 DNA: TGTGCCAGCAGCTTAAACCTGCGGGACAGGGGCGAGCAGCACTTC.

This chain links TRBV18 with TRBJ1-1; 7 nucleotides agree with TRBD1. The CDR3 has 16 residues. J gave up 0 bases and V 3 bases, and 7 bases lay outside the gene matches. Germline lookup yields CDR1 KGHSH and CDR2 LQKENI. The CDR3 sequence is CASSPFEGQLNTEAFF. As DNA, the CDR3 is TGTGCCAGCTCACCGTTTGAGGGACAGTTGAACACTGAAGCTTTCTTT.

This clone was detected many times. This chain links TRBV19 with TRBJ2-5, with TRBD1 as a possible D gene (6 bases). Germline CDR1 is LNHDA and CDR2 is SQIVND (reference sequence). The CDR3 contains 16 residues. The V gene lost 3 bases and the J gene lost 0 bases, with 14 bases spanning the gap. CDR3 loop: CASSMAPDRYQETQYF. CDR3 bases: TGTGCCAGTAGTATGGCCCCGGACAGATACCAAGAGACCCAGTACTTC.